Sequencing of this T cell receptor (beta chain) was carried out in a study of CD8 T cells in ankylosing spondylitis. Making use of molecular barcodes, quantitative 5'-RACE generated TCR beta libraries. TCRdb itself ran the 5' RACE reads through MiXCR, one entry per CDR3 protein. The data show more than 500,000 distinct CDR3 sequences, under 5.5% seen once. Study observations and caveats: Disease-linked clones reportedly showed significant enrichment in matched ankylosing spondylitis synovial fluid. Roughly eight highly homologous variants made up a TCR beta motif that seemed to typify ankylosing spondylitis blood.

V was clipped by 1 base and J by 6 bases, with 13 bases between them. The V gene's germline CDR1 is SGHVS and CDR2 FNYEAQ. There are 14 residues in the CDR3. On this clonotype: Its antigen is not identified.

The chain joins TRBV7-6 to TRBJ2-7, with D possibly TRBD1 on 5 matching bases. Source material: blood, either unsorted or a sorted T cell fraction (not recorded which). The clonotype comes from a male donor with ankylosing spondylitis. Here the CDR3 reads CASSLVSGQGEQYF. Here the CDR3 DNA reads TGTGCCAGCAGCTTAGTTTCAGGGCAAGGCGAGCAGTACTTC. Based on the CDR3 plus reference TRBV7-6 and TRBJ2-7, the full variable domain is GAGVSQSPRYKVTKRGQDVALRCDPISGHVSLYWYRQALGQGPEFLTYFNYEAQQDKSGLPNDRFSAERPEGSISTLTIQRTEQRDSAMYRCASSLVSGQGEQYFGPGTRLTVT.